This passage covers 30 T cell receptor beta chains from one sample sequenced in a study of siplizumab effects on memory and regulatory T cells. The assay was immunoSEQ multiplex PCR, and TCRdb's table has in-frame clones only and misses some. The table shows tens of thousands of clones, with around 93% occurring only once. Sequenced sample: CD8+ T cells sorted from blood. Receptors originate from a human donor in good health.

The chain uses TRBV29-1 and TRBJ2-1; D is undetermined. CDR3 length equals 12 residues. Per germline, CDR1 SQVTM and CDR2 ANQGSEA. V was pared by 4 bases and J by 4 bases, with 8 bases between. The CDR3 loop is CSVVGGYNEQFF. CDR3 bases: TGCAGCGTTGTAGGCGGTTACAATGAGCAGTTCTTC.

The chain recombines TRBV6-1 with TRBJ2-3, with TRBD2 matching 10 bases. Germline loops: CDR1 MNHNS, CDR2 SASEGT. The V segment lost 2 bases and the J segment 4 bases; nucleotides outside the gene matches: 6. This CDR3 comprises 16 residues. The DNA of the CDR3 is TGTGCCAGCAGTGAATGGGCTAGCGGGAGCGCAGATACGCAGTATTTT. Encoded protein: CASSEWASGSADTQYF.

The chain recombines TRBV6-6 with TRBJ2-7; D gene unclear. The CDR3 sequence is 13 residues long. The germline V gene encodes CDR1 MNHNY and CDR2 SVGAGI (reference sequence). V was shortened by 8 bases and J by 3 bases, with 14 bases between the two germline ends. The CDR3 here is CASCTSDLYEQYF. The CDR3 DNA follows: TGTGCCAGCTGTACTTCTGACCTCTACGAGCAGTACTTC.

This clone has only one observation. The rearrangement uses TRBV7-9 and TRBJ2-7; a possible D gene is TRBD2 (6 bases). V lost 0 bases, J lost 6 bases, and 18 bases lay in between. Germline V lookup: CDR1 SEHNR, CDR2 FQNEAQ (reference sequence). This CDR3 has 16 amino acids. In DNA, the CDR3 is TGTGCCAGCAGCTTAGCGCCCGAGGGGAGGATGAGCGAGCAGTACTTC. It is translated as CASSLAPEGRMSEQYF.

The chain recombines TRBV27 with TRBJ2-7; the D call may be TRBD1 or TRBD2 (6 bases each). This CDR3 region has 14 residues. V lost 8 bases to trimming and J lost 6 bases, with 20 bases between them. The germline CDR1 and CDR2 sequences are MNHEY and SMNVEV (reference sequence). The CDR3 loop is CASSNGGVGFEQYF. Here the CDR3 DNA reads TGTGCCAGCTCTAACGGGGGCGTGGGTTTCGAGCAGTACTTC.

The chain employs TRBV19 and TRBJ2-1; 8 nucleotides line up with TRBD2. V shed 3 bases and J 3 bases; nucleotides not matched to a gene: 1. This CDR3 is built from 14 residues. CDR1 is LNHDA and CDR2 is SQIVND in the germline V gene (reference sequence). CDR3 protein: CASSMSGSYNEQFF. DNA of the CDR3: TGTGCCAGTAGTATGAGCGGGAGCTACAATGAGCAGTTCTTC. The whole variable domain, remainder taken from reference TRBV19 and TRBJ2-1, is DGGITQSPKYLFRKEGQNVTLSCEQNLNHDAMYWYRQDPGQGLRLIYYSQIVNDFQKGDIAEGYSVSREKKESFPLTVTSAQKNPTAFYLCASSMSGSYNEQFFGPGTRLTVL.

In this sample, this clone turned up once. The chain carries TRBV19 and TRBJ1-4; TRBD1 might be the D (5 bases). This CDR3 has 15 amino acids. V was cut by 0 bases and J by 4 bases, with 9 bases left in between. Germline-derived CDR1 and CDR2 are LNHDA and SQIVND (reference sequence). The CDR3 sequence is CASSIEDRFNEKLFF. The CDR3 DNA reads TGTGCCAGTAGTATAGAAGACAGATTTAATGAAAAACTGTTTTTT.

This chain uses TRBV11-2 with TRBJ2-1, with a tentative D call TRBD1 (5 bases). The V and J ends lost 3 bases and 3 bases respectively, with 12 bases between them. CDR3 length equals 15 residues. Germline V CDR1 and CDR2: SGHAT, FQNNGV. CDR3 region: CASSLSLGVYNEQFF. CDR3 bases: TGTGCCAGCAGCTTGTCCCTAGGGGTCTACAATGAGCAGTTCTTC.

The genes are TRBV6-4 and TRBJ1-1, with TRBD1 identical over 7 bases. V lost 3 bases and J lost 3; bases outside the gene matches: 4. The CDR3 is 14 residues long. In germline, CDR1 is MRHNA, CDR2 SNTAGT. The DNA of the CDR3 is TGTGCCAGCAGTGAAACAGGGGACCACACTGAAGCTTTCTTT. Translating it yields CASSETGDHTEAFF.

The chain combines TRBV28 with TRBJ2-1, with 10 bases fitting TRBD2. V trimming: 6 bases; J trimming: 7 bases; junction bases outside the gene matches: 9. The CDR3 is made up of 15 amino acids. Germline CDR1 is MDHEN and CDR2 is SYDVKM. CDR3 loop: CASSSGLAEMNEQFF. CDR3 bases: TGTGCCAGCAGCTCCGGACTAGCGGAGATGAATGAGCAGTTCTTC.

The genes are TRBV9 and TRBJ2-2; TRBD1 matches at 11 bases. After removal of 3 bases from V and 4 bases from J, the junction contained 11 bases not matched to a gene. This CDR3 has 18 residues. In germline, CDR1 is SGDLS, CDR2 YYNGEE. The CDR3 loop reads CASSARTGGESTTGELFF. The DNA of the CDR3 is TGTGCCAGCAGCGCTCGGACAGGGGGCGAATCGACCACCGGGGAGCTGTTTTTT.

The chain couples TRBV13 to TRBJ2-1; D perhaps matches TRBD1 (7 bases). The CDR3 is 15 amino acids. Deletions cut 0 bases from V and 4 bases from J, with 10 bases between. Germline CDR1 and CDR2: PRHDT and FYEKMQ (reference sequence). The CDR3 region is CASSLGRGAYNEQFF. CDR3 sequence (DNA): TGTGCCAGCAGCTTAGGCAGGGGGGCATACAATGAGCAGTTCTTC.

The chain combines TRBV2 with TRBJ2-5; 10 bases are shared with TRBD2. The length of the CDR3 is 17 residues. The germline V gene has CDR1 SNHLY and CDR2 FYNNEI. V lost 2 bases and J lost 2; bases outside the gene matches: 8. CDR3 region: CASSETVAGGLQETQYF. The CDR3 DNA reads as TGTGCCAGCAGTGAAACGGTAGCGGGAGGCCTACAAGAGACCCAGTACTTC.

This chain joins TRBV28 and TRBJ1-1; maybe TRBD1 (6 bases). Germline V gives CDR1 MDHEN, CDR2 SYDVKM. The CDR3 covers 17 residues. V gave up 5 bases and J gave up 4 bases, with 23 bases separating them. The CDR3 is CASSQEGPTGRVTEAFF. CDR3 nucleotide sequence: TGTGCCAGCAGTCAAGAGGGCCCCACAGGGCGGGTCACTGAAGCTTTCTTT.

The CDR3 loop is CASSPELAGLEQYF. In DNA, the CDR3 is TGTGCCAGCAGCCCGGAACTAGCGGGACTCGAGCAGTACTTC. The chain carries TRBV6-6 and TRBJ2-7, with TRBD2 matching over 10 bases. V was pared by 6 bases and J by 6 bases, with 8 bases of the junction left unmatched. This CDR3 has 14 amino acids. Germline CDR1 and CDR2: MNHNY and SVGAGI (reference sequence).

The V call is TRBV2, the J call TRBJ2-2; unclear D gene. There are 13 residues in the CDR3. The germline V and J ends were trimmed by 2 bases and 6 bases, with 7 bases remaining between them. CDR1 is SNHLY, CDR2 FYNNEI, per germline. The CDR3 coding sequence is TGTGCCAGCAGTGAATGGGATTCCGGGGAGCTGTTTTTT. Its translation: CASSEWDSGELFF.

The chain combines TRBV6-6 with TRBJ2-7, with D tentatively TRBD1 (5 bases). The germline CDR1 and CDR2 sequences are MNHNY and SVGAGI (reference sequence). This CDR3 contains 14 residues. The V end was cut by 7 bases, the J end by 2 bases, with 15 bases between. The CDR3 reads CASNKKDITYEQYF. Here the CDR3 DNA reads TGTGCCAGCAATAAAAAGGACATTACCTACGAGCAGTACTTC.

V gene TRBV6-6 combines with J gene TRBJ1-5; tentatively, D is TRBD1 (6 bases). V was shortened by 2 bases and J by 6 bases, with 11 bases between the two germline ends. Per germline, CDR1 MNHNY and CDR2 SVGAGI (reference sequence). The CDR3 spans 14 residues. The CDR3 reads CASSYGGAGQPQHF. The CDR3 DNA reads as TGTGCCAGCAGTTACGGGGGCGCAGGTCAGCCCCAGCATTTT.

The rearrangement links TRBV28 to TRBJ2-1, with 7 bases aligning to TRBD2. The length of the CDR3 is 17 residues. V shed 4 bases, J shed 0 bases, and the junction held 9 bases outside the gene matches. Germline assignment: CDR1 MDHEN and CDR2 SYDVKM. This CDR3 reads CASSSPLAGSSYNEQFF. The DNA of the CDR3 is TGTGCCAGCAGTTCGCCCTTAGCGGGTAGCTCCTACAATGAGCAGTTCTTC. Complete variable domain (other parts from reference TRBV28 and TRBJ2-1): DVKVTQSSRYLVKRTGEKVFLECVQDMDHENMFWYRQDPGLGLRLIYFSYDVKMKEKGDIPEGYSVSREKKERFSLILESASTNQTSMYLCASSSPLAGSSYNEQFFGPGTRLTVL.

This chain's CDR3 is CASSPLLSHTGELFF. The DNA of the CDR3 is TGTGCCAGCAGCCCCTTGTTGTCGCACACCGGGGAGCTGTTTTTT. The chain joins TRBV7-6 to TRBJ2-2; D uncertain. This CDR3 has 15 residues. Germline-derived CDR1 and CDR2 are SGHVS and FNYEAQ. Between the trimmed V and J ends, which lost 5 bases and 3 bases, there was a span of 13 bases.

The rearrangement uses TRBV30 and TRBJ1-6, with D unresolved. This CDR3 is 14 amino acids long. CDR1 and CDR2 (germline): GTSNPN, SVGIG (reference sequence). Trimming stripped 1 base from V and 10 bases from J, with 14 bases between. CDR3 residues: CAWSARERTSPLHF. The DNA for the CDR3 is TGTGCCTGGAGTGCCCGAGAAAGAACCTCACCCCTCCACTTT.

The rearrangement links TRBV2 to TRBJ1-1; 7 nucleotides align to TRBD1. Unmatched junction bases numbered 15, after V lost 7 bases and J lost 4 bases. This CDR3 region has 16 residues. The germline V gene encodes CDR1 SNHLY and CDR2 FYNNEI. In nucleotides, the CDR3 is TGTGCCAGCACTGTCCCTCTGACAGGGAAGGGCACTGAAGCTTTCTTT. This translates into CASTVPLTGKGTEAFF.

The chain uses TRBV4-1 and TRBJ1-2; D is perhaps TRBD1 (6 bases). V was clipped by 0 bases and J by 4 bases, with 15 bases between them. Germline loops: CDR1 MGHRA, CDR2 YSYEKL. The CDR3 is 16 residues long. Written as DNA, the CDR3 is TGCGCCAGCAGCCAAGAACGGACAGCTCGAATCTATGGCTACACCTTC. Its translation is CASSQERTARIYGYTF.

A few counts support this clone. The chain carries TRBV5-4 and TRBJ1-1, with D unclear. Germline CDR1 SGHNT, CDR2 YYREEE (reference sequence). The V gene lost 5 bases and the J gene lost 5 bases, with 10 bases spanning the gap. The CDR3 sequence is 12 residues long. The DNA of the CDR3 is TGTGCCAGCAGGGGAGGAGGAACTGAAGCTTTCTTT. This gives the protein CASRGGGTEAFF.

The gene calls are TRBV4-1 and TRBJ2-2; D gene unclear. V was cut by 1 base and J by 2 bases, with 11 bases left in between. The V gene's germline CDR1 is MGHRA and CDR2 YSYEKL. The CDR3 sequence is 16 residues long. The CDR3 reads CASSQVLGRNTGELFF. The CDR3, as DNA: TGCGCCAGCAGCCAAGTCCTAGGGCGTAACACCGGGGAGCTGTTTTTT.

The chain employs TRBV5-1 and TRBJ1-5; no clear D gene. This CDR3 region has 13 residues. Trimming shortened V by 4 bases and J by 2 bases, and 7 bases separated the two germline ends. Germline CDR1 and CDR2: SGHRS and YFSETQ. The CDR3: CASSRVGNQPQHF. The CDR3 DNA is TGCGCCAGCAGCAGGGTCGGCAATCAGCCCCAGCATTTT. The full variable domain, its missing parts supplied by reference TRBV5-1 and TRBJ1-5, is KAGVTQTPRYLIKTRGQQVTLSCSPISGHRSVSWYQQTPGQGLQFLFEYFSETQRNKGNFPGRFSGRQFSNSRSEMNVSTLELGDSALYLCASSRVGNQPQHFGDGTRLSIL.

The J gene is TRBJ1-6, the V gene TRBV30, with D hard to call. Trimming cost V 0 bases and J 15 bases, with 15 bases left between them. This CDR3 region has 13 residues. Germline loops: CDR1 GTSNPN, CDR2 SVGIG (reference sequence). As DNA, the CDR3 is TGTGCCTGGAGTGTTTTGACCATCAGAGACCTCCACTTT. It codes for CAWSVLTIRDLHF.

The rearrangement joins TRBV5-5 to TRBJ2-7, with D unresolved. CDR3 length: 15 amino acids. Germline V gives CDR1 SGHKS, CDR2 YYEKEE (reference sequence). The V end lost 0 bases, the J end lost 2 bases, and 12 bases lay between the germline ends. This CDR3 reads CASSLEVRITYEQYF. Written as DNA, the CDR3 is TGTGCCAGCAGCTTGGAGGTCAGGATTACCTACGAGCAGTACTTC. Full variable domain (missing parts from reference TRBV5-5 and TRBJ2-7): DAGVTQSPTHLIKTRGQQVTLRCSPISGHKSVSWYQQVLGQGPQFIFQYYEKEERGRGNFPDRFSARQFPNYSSELNVNALLLGDSALYLCASSLEVRITYEQYFGPGTRLTVT.

This clone was counted once. The chain carries TRBV18 and TRBJ2-7; D is possibly TRBD2 (6 bases). CDR1 KGHSH and CDR2 LQKENI come from the germline V gene. This CDR3 is 14 amino acids long. V lost 0 bases, J lost 2 bases, and 8 bases lay in between. Written as DNA, the CDR3 is TGTGCCAGCTCACCACCGGAGGGACCCTACGAGCAGTACTTC. Protein: CASSPPEGPYEQYF.

The J gene is TRBJ2-7, the V gene TRBV27; no clear D. Germline-derived CDR1 and CDR2 are MNHEY and SMNVEV (reference sequence). The CDR3 runs 12 residues. Deletions cut 5 bases from V and 0 bases from J, with 5 bases between. CDR3 loop: CASSRSSYEQYF. CDR3 DNA: TGTGCCAGCAGTCGCTCCTCCTACGAGCAGTACTTC.